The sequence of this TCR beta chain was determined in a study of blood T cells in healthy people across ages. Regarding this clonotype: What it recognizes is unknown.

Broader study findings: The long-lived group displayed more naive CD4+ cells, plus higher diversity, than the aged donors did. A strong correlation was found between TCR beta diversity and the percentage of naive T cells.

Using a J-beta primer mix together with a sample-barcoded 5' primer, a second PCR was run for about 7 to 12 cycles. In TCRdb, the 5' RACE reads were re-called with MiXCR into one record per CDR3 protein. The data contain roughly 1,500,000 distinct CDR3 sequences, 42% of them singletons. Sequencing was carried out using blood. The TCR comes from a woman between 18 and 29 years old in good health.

The CDR3 region has the DNA TGTGCCAGCAGTTACTCCCGCGGGACTAGCGGGAGGAATGAGCAGTTCTTC. Translating it yields CASSYSRGTSGRNEQFF. The chain recombines TRBV6-5 with TRBJ2-1; 15 bases are shared with TRBD2. This CDR3 has 17 amino acids. The ends lost 0 bases at V and 7 bases at J; junction bases unmatched: 4. CDR1 is MNHEY and CDR2 is SVGAGI in the germline V gene.